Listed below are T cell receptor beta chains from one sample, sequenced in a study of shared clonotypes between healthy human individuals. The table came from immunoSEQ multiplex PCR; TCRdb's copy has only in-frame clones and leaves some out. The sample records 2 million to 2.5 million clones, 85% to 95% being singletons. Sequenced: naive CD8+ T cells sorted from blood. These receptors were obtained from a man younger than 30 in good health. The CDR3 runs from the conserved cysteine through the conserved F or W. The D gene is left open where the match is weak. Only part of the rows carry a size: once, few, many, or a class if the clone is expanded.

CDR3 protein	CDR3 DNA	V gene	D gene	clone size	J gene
CASSDRGQDYYTQYF	TGTGCCAGCAGCGACCGCGGACAGGACTACTATACGCAGTATTTT	TRBV7-9	-	once	TRBJ2-3
CASSAGLLYEQYF	TGTGCCAGCAGCGCGGGACTGCTATACGAGCAGTACTTC	TRBV5-5	-	-	TRBJ2-7
CASSLAQSGDFEKLFF	TGTGCCAGCAGCTTGGCGCAGTCCGGGGATTTTGAAAAACTGTTTTTT	TRBV5-6	-	-	TRBJ1-4
CASSEGVAGYGLSGANVLTF	TGTGCCAGCAGTGAAGGGGTGGCAGGGTACGGTTTGTCTGGGGCCAACGTCCTGACTTTC	TRBV2	-	-	TRBJ2-6
CASSPDRSTDTQYF	TGCGCCAGCAGCCCCGACAGGAGCACAGATACGCAGTATTTT	TRBV4-3	-	once	TRBJ2-3
CASSISAGTYNEQFF	TGTGCCAGTAGTATCTCCGCGGGCACCTACAATGAGCAGTTCTTC	TRBV19	-	-	TRBJ2-1
CASSPPGTGPTEAFF	TGTGCCAGCAGCCCCCCCGGGACAGGGCCCACTGAAGCTTTCTTT	TRBV6-5	TRBD1	-	TRBJ1-1
CASSFRPGSNTGELFF	TGTGCCAGCAGTTTTCGTCCGGGATCGAACACCGGGGAGCTGTTTTTT	TRBV28	-	-	TRBJ2-2
CAISESVGDEQYF	TGTGCCATCAGTGAGTCGGTGGGAGACGAGCAGTACTTC	TRBV10-3	-	-	TRBJ2-7
CASSQVGSEQFF	TGCGCCAGCAGCCAAGTGGGGAGTGAGCAGTTCTTC	TRBV4-1	-	once	TRBJ2-1
CASSSNIVVRWGGTPDNYGYTF	TGTGCCAGCAGCTCTAACATCGTAGTGAGGTGGGGAGGGACACCAGATAACTATGGCTACACCTTC	TRBV27	-	-	TRBJ1-2
CASRTDDYEQYF	TGTGCCAGCAGGACGGACGACTACGAGCAGTACTTC	TRBV28	-	-	TRBJ2-7
CASSYQVDTEAFF	TGTGCCAGCAGCTATCAGGTAGACACTGAAGCTTTCTTT	TRBV5-4	-	-	TRBJ1-1
CASSGGDSTDTQYF	TGTGCCAGCAGTGGGGGGGATAGCACAGATACGCAGTATTTT	TRBV6-5	TRBD2	-	TRBJ2-3
CASSPVFEGQARYEQYF	TGTGCCAGCAGTCCTGTTTTCGAAGGACAGGCACGTTACGAGCAGTACTTC	TRBV7-9	TRBD1	-	TRBJ2-7
CASSQPTSGRSIGELFF	TGTGCCAGCAGCCAACCGACTAGCGGGAGGTCGATCGGGGAGCTGTTTTTT	TRBV4-2	TRBD2	-	TRBJ2-2
CASSEVPSSYEQYF	TGTGCCAGCAGTGAGGTCCCAAGCTCCTACGAGCAGTACTTC	TRBV6-1	-	-	TRBJ2-7
CASFDGYEQYF	TGTGCCAGTTTTGACGGTTACGAGCAGTACTTC	TRBV19	-	once	TRBJ2-7
CASSRTPMDQPQHF	TGTGCCAGCAGCCGGACCCCGATGGACCAGCCCCAGCATTTT	TRBV7-9	-	-	TRBJ1-5
CASSRDDRAYGYTF	TGTGCCAGCAGCCGAGACGACAGGGCCTATGGCTACACCTTC	TRBV6-5	TRBD1	-	TRBJ1-2
CASSSGWKGDIQYF	TGTGCTAGCAGCTCAGGCTGGAAGGGGGACATTCAGTACTTC	TRBV7-7	-	-	TRBJ2-4
CASSYSGDYSYEQYF	TGTGCCAGCAGTTACAGCGGGGACTACAGCTACGAGCAGTACTTC	TRBV6-5	TRBD2	-	TRBJ2-7
CASSQERAGNNQPQHF	TGCGCCAGCAGCCAAGAGCGGGCAGGGAACAATCAGCCCCAGCATTTT	TRBV4-1	-	-	TRBJ1-5
CASNTDRGDNSPLHF	TGTGCCAGCAACACTGACAGGGGAGATAATTCACCCCTCCACTTT	TRBV2	TRBD1	-	TRBJ1-6
CASSQAGSAYEQYF	TGCGCCAGCAGCCAAGCAGGATCCGCCTACGAGCAGTACTTC	TRBV4-1	-	-	TRBJ2-7
CASSTRQGVETQYF	TGTGCCAGCTCAACAAGACAGGGGGTAGAGACCCAGTACTTC	TRBV18	TRBD1	-	TRBJ2-5
CASRPRGRQPQHF	TGTGCCAGCAGGCCCCGGGGCAGGCAGCCCCAGCATTTT	TRBV6-4	-	-	TRBJ1-5
CASSQMGNQETQYF	TGTGCCAGCAGCCAAATGGGAAACCAAGAGACCCAGTACTTC	TRBV9	-	-	TRBJ2-5
CASKAGTVYEQYF	TGTGCCAGCAAGGCCGGGACAGTCTACGAGCAGTACTTC	TRBV6-5	TRBD1	-	TRBJ2-7
CASSPVQGGFTDTQYF	TGTGCCAGCAGCCCAGTTCAGGGAGGGTTTACAGATACGCAGTATTTT	TRBV7-9	TRBD2	-	TRBJ2-3
CASSLAGIGNQPQHF	TGCGCCAGCAGCTTGGCGGGAATTGGCAATCAGCCCCAGCATTTT	TRBV5-1	-	-	TRBJ1-5
CASSQEQGGETQYF	TGCGCCAGCAGCCAAGAACAGGGTGGAGAGACCCAGTACTTC	TRBV4-1	-	-	TRBJ2-5
CAWSVRGSYEQYF	TGTGCCTGGAGTGTAAGGGGTTCCTACGAGCAGTACTTC	TRBV30	-	-	TRBJ2-7
CASSLRGGWVKNIQYF	TGTGCCAGCAGTTTGCGGGGGGGTTGGGTCAAAAACATTCAGTACTTC	TRBV27	TRBD2	once	TRBJ2-4
CASSVGGSLPYEQYF	TGTGCCAGCAGCGTAGGCGGGTCCCTCCCCTACGAGCAGTACTTC	TRBV9	-	once	TRBJ2-7
CASSLVTPNRHTEAFF	TGTGCCAGCAGTTTAGTTACGCCAAACCGGCACACTGAAGCTTTCTTT	TRBV27	-	once	TRBJ1-1
CASSLGGDRGYTF	TGTGCCAGCAGCTTGGGGGGAGATCGTGGCTACACCTTC	TRBV5-8	-	-	TRBJ1-2
CASSQRTGYTEAFF	TGTGCCAGCAGCCAACGGACAGGATACACTGAAGCTTTCTTT	TRBV5-6	TRBD1	-	TRBJ1-1
CASSLAQNYGYTF	TGTGCCAGCAGCTTAGCTCAGAACTATGGCTACACCTTC	TRBV7-6	-	-	TRBJ1-2
CASSLALFPNTIYF	TGTGCCAGCAGCTTAGCGCTTTTCCCGAACACCATATATTTT	TRBV7-8	-	-	TRBJ1-3
CAWSYSSSYEQYF	TGTGCCTGGAGTTACTCGAGCTCCTACGAGCAGTACTTC	TRBV30	-	-	TRBJ2-7
CASSFPSTDTQYF	TGTGCCAGTAGTTTCCCTAGCACAGATACGCAGTATTTT	TRBV19	-	-	TRBJ2-3
CASSAGGTAPFSNQPQHF	TGTGCCAGCAGTGCCGGTGGGACAGCCCCCTTTAGCAATCAGCCCCAGCATTTT	TRBV6-1	TRBD1	-	TRBJ1-5
CAWSGIGVQETQYF	TGTGCCTGGAGCGGCATAGGAGTGCAAGAGACCCAGTACTTC	TRBV30	-	-	TRBJ2-5
CASSLAQEGGTDTQYF	TGTGCCAGCAGCTTAGCGCAGGAGGGGGGCACAGATACGCAGTATTTT	TRBV7-9	-	-	TRBJ2-3
CASSFGMNTGELFF	TGTGCCAGCAGTTTCGGGATGAACACCGGGGAGCTGTTTTTT	TRBV27	-	-	TRBJ2-2